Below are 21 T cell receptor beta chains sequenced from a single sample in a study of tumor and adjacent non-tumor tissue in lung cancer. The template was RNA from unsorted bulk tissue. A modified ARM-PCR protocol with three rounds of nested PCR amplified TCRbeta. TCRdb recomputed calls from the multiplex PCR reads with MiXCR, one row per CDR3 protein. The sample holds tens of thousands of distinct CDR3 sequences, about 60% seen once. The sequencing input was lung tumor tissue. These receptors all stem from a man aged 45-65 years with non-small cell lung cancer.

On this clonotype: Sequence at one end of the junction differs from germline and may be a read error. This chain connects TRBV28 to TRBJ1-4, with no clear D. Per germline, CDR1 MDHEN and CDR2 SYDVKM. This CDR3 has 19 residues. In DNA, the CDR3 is TGTGTCAGCAGTTTCCGGGCAGGACGATCTTCTGCAAGTAATGAAAAACTGTTTTTT. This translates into CVSSFRAGRSSASNEKLFF.

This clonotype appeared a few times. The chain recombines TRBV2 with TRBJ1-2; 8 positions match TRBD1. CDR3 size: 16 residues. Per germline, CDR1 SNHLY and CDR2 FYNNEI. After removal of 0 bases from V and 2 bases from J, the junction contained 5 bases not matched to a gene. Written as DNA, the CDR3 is TGTGCCAGCAGTGAAGCGTGGGCAGGGGGCAACTATGGCTACACCTTC. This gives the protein CASSEAWAGGNYGYTF.

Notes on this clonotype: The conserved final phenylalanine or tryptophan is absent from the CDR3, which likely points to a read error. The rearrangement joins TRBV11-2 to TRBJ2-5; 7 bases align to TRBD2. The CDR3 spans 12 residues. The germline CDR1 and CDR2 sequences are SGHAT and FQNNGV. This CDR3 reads CGSGENQETQYI. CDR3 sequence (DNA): TGTGGCAGCGGGGAGAATCAAGAGACCCAGTACATC.

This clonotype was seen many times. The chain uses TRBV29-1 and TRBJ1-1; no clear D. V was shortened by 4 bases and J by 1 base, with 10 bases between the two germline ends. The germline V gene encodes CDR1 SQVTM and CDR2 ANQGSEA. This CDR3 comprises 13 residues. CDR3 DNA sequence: TGCAGCGTTGTTGCAGTGGGGAACACTGAAGCTTTCTTT. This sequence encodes CSVVAVGNTEAFF. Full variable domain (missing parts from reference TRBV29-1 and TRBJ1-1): SAVISQKPSRDICQRGTSLTIQCQVDSQVTMMFWYRQQPGQSLTLIATANQGSEATYESGFVIDKFPISRPNLTFSTLTVSNMSPEDSSIYLCSVVAVGNTEAFFGQGTRLTVV.

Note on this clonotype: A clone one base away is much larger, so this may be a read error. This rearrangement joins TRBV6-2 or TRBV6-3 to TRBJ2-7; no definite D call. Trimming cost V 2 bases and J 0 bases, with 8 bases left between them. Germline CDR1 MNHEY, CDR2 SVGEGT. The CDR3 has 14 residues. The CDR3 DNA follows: TGTGCCAGCAGTTACACGACTCTCTCCTACGAGCAGTACTTC. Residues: CASSYTTLSYEQYF.

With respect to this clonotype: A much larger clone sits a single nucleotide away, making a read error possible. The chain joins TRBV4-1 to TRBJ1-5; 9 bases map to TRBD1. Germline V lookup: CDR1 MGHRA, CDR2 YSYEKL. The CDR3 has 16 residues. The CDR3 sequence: CASSHEDRGENQPQDF. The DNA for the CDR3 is TGCGCCAGCAGCCACGAGGACAGGGGTGAGAATCAGCCCCAGGATTTT.

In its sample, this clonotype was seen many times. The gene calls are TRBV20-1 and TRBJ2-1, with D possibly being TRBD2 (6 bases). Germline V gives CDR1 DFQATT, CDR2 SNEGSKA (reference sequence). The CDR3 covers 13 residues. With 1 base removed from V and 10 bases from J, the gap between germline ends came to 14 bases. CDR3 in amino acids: CSARGDFTSEQFF. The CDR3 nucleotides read TGCAGTGCTAGAGGGGACTTCACATCCGAGCAGTTCTTC.

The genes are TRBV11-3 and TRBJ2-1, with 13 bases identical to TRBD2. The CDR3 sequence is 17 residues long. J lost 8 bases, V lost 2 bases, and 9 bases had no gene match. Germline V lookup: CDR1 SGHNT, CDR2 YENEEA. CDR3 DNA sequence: TGTGCCAGCAGCTTAACCCGGACTAGCGGGGGTTACGATGAGCAGTTCTTC. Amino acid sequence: CASSLTRTSGGYDEQFF.

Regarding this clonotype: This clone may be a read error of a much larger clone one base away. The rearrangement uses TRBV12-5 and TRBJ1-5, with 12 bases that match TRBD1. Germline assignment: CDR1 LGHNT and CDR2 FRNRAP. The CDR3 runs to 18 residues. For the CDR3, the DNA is TGTGTTAGTGGTCACGATGGGGGACAGGGGGCAAGCAATCAGCCCCAGCATTTT. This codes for CVSGHDGGQGASNQPQHF.

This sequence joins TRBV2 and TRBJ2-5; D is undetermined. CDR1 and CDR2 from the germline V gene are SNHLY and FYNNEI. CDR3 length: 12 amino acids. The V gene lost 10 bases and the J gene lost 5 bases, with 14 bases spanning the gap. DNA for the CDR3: TGTGCCACTGGGTCCAGCCGGGAGACCCAGTACTTC. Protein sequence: CATGSSRETQYF.

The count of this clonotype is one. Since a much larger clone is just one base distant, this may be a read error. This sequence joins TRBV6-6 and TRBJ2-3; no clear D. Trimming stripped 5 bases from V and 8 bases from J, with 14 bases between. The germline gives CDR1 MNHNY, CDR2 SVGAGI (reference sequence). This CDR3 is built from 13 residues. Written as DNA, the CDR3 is TGTGCCAGCAGTCCGTCTGGGTCCGGTACGCAGTATTTT. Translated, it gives CASSPSGSGTQYF.

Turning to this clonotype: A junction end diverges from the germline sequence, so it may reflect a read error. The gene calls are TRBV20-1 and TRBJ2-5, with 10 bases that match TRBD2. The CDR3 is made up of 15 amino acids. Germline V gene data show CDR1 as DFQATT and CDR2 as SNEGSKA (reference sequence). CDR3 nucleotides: TGCAGTGCTATTATGGTCGGACTAGCGGTAGAGAGCCAGTACTTC. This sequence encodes CSAIMVGLAVESQYF.

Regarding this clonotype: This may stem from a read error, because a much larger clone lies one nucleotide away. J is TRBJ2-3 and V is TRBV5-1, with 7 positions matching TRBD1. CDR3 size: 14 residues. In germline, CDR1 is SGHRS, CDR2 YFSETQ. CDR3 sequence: CASSLAPGTDMQYF. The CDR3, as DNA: TGCGCCAGCAGCTTGGCTCCAGGGACAGATATGCAGTATTTT.

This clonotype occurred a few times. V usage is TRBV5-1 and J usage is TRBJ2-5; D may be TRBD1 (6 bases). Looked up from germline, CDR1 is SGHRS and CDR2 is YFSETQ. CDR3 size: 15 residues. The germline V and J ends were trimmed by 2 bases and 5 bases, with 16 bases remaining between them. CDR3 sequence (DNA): TGCGCCAGCAGCTTAGGACAGAATACTGTGGAGACCCAGTACTTC. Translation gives CASSLGQNTVETQYF.

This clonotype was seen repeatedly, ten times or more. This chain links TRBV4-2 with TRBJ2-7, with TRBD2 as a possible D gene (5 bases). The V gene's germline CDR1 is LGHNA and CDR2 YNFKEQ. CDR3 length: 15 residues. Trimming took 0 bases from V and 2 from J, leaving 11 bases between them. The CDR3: CASSQERSGPYEQYF. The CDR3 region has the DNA TGTGCCAGCAGCCAAGAAAGGAGCGGCCCCTACGAGCAGTACTTC.

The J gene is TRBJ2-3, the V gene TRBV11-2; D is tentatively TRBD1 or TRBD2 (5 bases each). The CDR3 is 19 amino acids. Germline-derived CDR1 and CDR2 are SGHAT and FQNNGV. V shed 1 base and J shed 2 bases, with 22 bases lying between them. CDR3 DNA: TGTGCCAGCAGCTTAGCACAGGCGGGCTCCCCCTCCCCCACAGATACGCAGTATTTT. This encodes CASSLAQAGSPSPTDTQYF.

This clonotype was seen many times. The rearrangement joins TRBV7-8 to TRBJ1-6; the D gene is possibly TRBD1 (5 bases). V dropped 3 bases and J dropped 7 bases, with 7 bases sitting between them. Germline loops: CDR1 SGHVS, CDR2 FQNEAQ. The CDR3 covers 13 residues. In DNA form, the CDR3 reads TGTGCCAGCAGCTTGGGGCAGAATTCACCCCTCCACTTT. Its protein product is CASSLGQNSPLHF.

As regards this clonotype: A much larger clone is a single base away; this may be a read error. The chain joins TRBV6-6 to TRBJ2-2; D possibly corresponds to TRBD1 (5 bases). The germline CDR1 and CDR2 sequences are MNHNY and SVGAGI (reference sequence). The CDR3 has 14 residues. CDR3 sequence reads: CASGRTSNTEELFF. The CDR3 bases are TGTGCCAGCGGTAGGACATCGAACACCGAGGAGCTGTTTTTT.

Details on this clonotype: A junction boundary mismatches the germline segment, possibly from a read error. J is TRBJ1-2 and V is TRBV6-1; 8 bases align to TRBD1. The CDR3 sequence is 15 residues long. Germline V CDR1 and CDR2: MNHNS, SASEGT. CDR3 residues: CASIPGTGLNYDYTF. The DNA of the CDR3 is TGTGCCAGTATCCCCGGGACAGGTCTTAACTATGACTACACATTC.

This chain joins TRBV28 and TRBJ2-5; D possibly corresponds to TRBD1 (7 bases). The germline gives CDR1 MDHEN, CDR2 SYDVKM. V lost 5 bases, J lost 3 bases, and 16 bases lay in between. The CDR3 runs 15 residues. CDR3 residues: CASSPWTGGKETQYF. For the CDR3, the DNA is TGTGCCAGCAGTCCGTGGACAGGAGGGAAAGAGACCCAGTACTTC.

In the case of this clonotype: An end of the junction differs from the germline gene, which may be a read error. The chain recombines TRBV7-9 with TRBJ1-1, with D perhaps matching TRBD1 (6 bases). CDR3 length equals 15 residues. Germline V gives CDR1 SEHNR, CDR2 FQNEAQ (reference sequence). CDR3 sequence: CAGRNHREGSTEAFF. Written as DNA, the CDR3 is TGCGCCGGCAGGAATCACAGGGAGGGGAGCACTGAAGCTTTCTTT.